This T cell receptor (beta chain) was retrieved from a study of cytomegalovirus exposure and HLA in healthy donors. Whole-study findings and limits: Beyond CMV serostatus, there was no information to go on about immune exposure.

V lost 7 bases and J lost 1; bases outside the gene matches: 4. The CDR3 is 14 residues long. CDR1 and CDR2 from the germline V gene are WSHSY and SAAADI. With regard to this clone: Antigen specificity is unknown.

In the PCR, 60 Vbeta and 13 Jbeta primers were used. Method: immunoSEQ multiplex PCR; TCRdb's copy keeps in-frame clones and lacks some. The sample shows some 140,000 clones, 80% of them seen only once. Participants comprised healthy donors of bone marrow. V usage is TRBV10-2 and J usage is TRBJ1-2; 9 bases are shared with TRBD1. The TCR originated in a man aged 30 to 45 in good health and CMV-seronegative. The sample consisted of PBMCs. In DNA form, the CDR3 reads TGCGCCAGCACCGGGACAGGGAGTAACTATGGCTACACCTTC. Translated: CASTGTGSNYGYTF.